Below are 24 T cell receptor beta chains sequenced from a single sample in a study of blood T cell repertoires in COVID-19 (dated by TCRdb to 2019 to 2021). The library was produced with the immunoSEQ multiplex PCR assay. In TCRdb, the immuneACCESS table is reduced to in-frame sequences with V and J assigned. These tables do not hold every clone; where another copy was compared, an unresolved V gene accounts for under half, and the others remain unexplained. Counted in this sample were over 300,000 clones; 90% of them appeared once. Around 7% of the sample lies in the top ten. The sequenced sample consisted of peripheral blood. The receptors were gathered from a man aged 18 to 35 with active or convalescent COVID-19.

The chain is built from TRBV3-1 (or the pseudogene TRBV3-2) and TRBJ1-1; maybe TRBD1 (6 bases). CDR3 length: 15 residues. Germline lookup yields CDR1 LGHDT and CDR2 YNNKEL (reference sequence). Between the trimmed V and J ends, which lost 6 bases and 4 bases, there was a span of 18 bases. As DNA, the CDR3 is TGTGCCAGCAGGGCGCTCGGGGGGGCCCCCACTGAAGCTTTCTTT. Amino acids: CASRALGGAPTEAFF.

This chain connects TRBV19 to TRBJ2-7, with 10 bases matching TRBD1. The J segment lost 3 bases and the V segment lost 6 bases, leaving 8 bases of the junction unmatched. The germline V gene has CDR1 LNHDA and CDR2 SQIVND (reference sequence). The CDR3 is 15 residues long. Here the CDR3 DNA reads TGTGCCAGTAGCGCCGGGACAGGGGCTCTCTACGAGCAGTACTTC. Amino acids: CASSAGTGALYEQYF.

This clone was found once. This chain uses TRBV7-7 with TRBJ1-4; D call uncertain. Germline V gene lookup returns CDR1 SSHAT and CDR2 FNYEAQ (reference sequence). V shed 2 bases and J shed 1 base, with 17 bases lying between them. The CDR3 length is 18 residues. CDR3 DNA sequence: TGTGCCAGCAGCTTATTTCCACCGGGAGGCCTAACTAATGAAAAACTGTTTTTT. Protein: CASSLFPPGGLTNEKLFF.

The chain couples TRBV11-1 to TRBJ2-1; no clear D gene. The CDR3 loop spans 12 amino acids. V lost 3 bases, J lost 8 bases, and 8 bases lay in between. CDR1 is SGHAT and CDR2 is FQDESV in the germline V gene (reference sequence). The CDR3 region is CASSFKRYEQFF. In nucleotides, the CDR3 is TGTGCCAGCAGCTTTAAACGGTATGAGCAGTTCTTC.

The V call is TRBV28, the J call TRBJ1-1; D gene uncertain. Germline lookup yields CDR1 MDHEN and CDR2 SYDVKM. This CDR3 is built from 15 residues. The V and J ends lost 6 bases and 1 base respectively, with 15 bases between them. The CDR3 DNA reads as TGTGCCAGCAGCCCTCCGGGAGGGAGGAACACTGAAGCTTTCTTT. Protein: CASSPPGGRNTEAFF.

V gene TRBV11-2 combines with J gene TRBJ2-5, with TRBD2 matching 12 bases. The V gene's germline CDR1 is SGHAT and CDR2 FQNNGV. There are 17 residues in the CDR3. With 4 bases clipped from V and 0 bases from J, the junction kept 6 bases outside the gene matches. Here the CDR3 DNA reads TGTGCCAGCAGCTCACGGACTAGCGGGGCATACCAAGAGACCCAGTACTTC. As protein: CASSSRTSGAYQETQYF.

The CDR3 protein is CASSRMTSGGAAGELFF. The CDR3 DNA reads TGCGCCAGCAGCCGCATGACTAGCGGGGGGGCCGCCGGGGAGCTGTTTTTT. The chain couples TRBV4-1 to TRBJ2-2, with TRBD2 matching 14 bases. CDR3 size: 17 residues. V lost 4 bases, J lost 6 bases, and 7 bases stayed unmatched. Germline CDR1 reads MGHRA; CDR2 reads YSYEKL.

This chain links TRBV7-2 with TRBJ2-1; weak D call: TRBD2 (5 bases). Germline assignment: CDR1 SGHTA and CDR2 FQGNSA. The CDR3 is 13 residues long. V gave up 4 bases and J gave up 4 bases, with 8 bases separating them. The CDR3 nucleotides are TGTGCCAGCAGCTCGGGATCTTACAATGAGCAGTTCTTC. It codes for CASSSGSYNEQFF.

The V gene is TRBV19, the J gene TRBJ1-4; 7 nucleotides align to TRBD1. Germline V lookup: CDR1 LNHDA, CDR2 SQIVND (reference sequence). The V gene end was trimmed by 3 bases and the J gene end by 4 bases; junction bases not matched to a gene: 2. The CDR3 length is 14 residues. The CDR3 DNA reads as TGTGCCAGTAGTATCCGGGACAGTAATGAAAAACTGTTTTTT. Translating gives CASSIRDSNEKLFF.

DNA for the CDR3: TGTGCCAGCAGCCAAGGGGGGGGACGGGTCGAGCAGTACTTC. This sequence encodes CASSQGGGRVEQYF. The rearrangement uses TRBV14 and TRBJ2-7, with 7 bases matching TRBD2. V shed 1 base, J shed 6 bases, and the junction held 6 bases outside the gene matches. Germline values: CDR1 SGHDN, CDR2 FVKESK. The CDR3 has 14 residues.

The chain employs TRBV4-3 and TRBJ2-3; 7 bases are shared with TRBD2. Germline V gene sequence: CDR1 LGHNA, CDR2 YSLEER. There are 17 residues in the CDR3. The J segment lost 5 bases and the V segment lost 0 bases, leaving 11 bases of the junction unmatched. Written as DNA, the CDR3 is TGCGCCAGCAGCCAAGATCGGGGGGAGGGCCCTCAAGATACGCAGTATTTT. It encodes CASSQDRGEGPQDTQYF.

The chain joins TRBV27 to TRBJ1-5; 9 bases map to TRBD1. Per the germline V gene, CDR1 is MNHEY and CDR2 is SMNVEV (reference sequence). J was trimmed by 7 bases and V by 2 bases; bases with no gene match: 3. The CDR3 consists of 14 residues. CDR3 DNA sequence: TGTGCCAGCAGTTTAGACAGGGGGGGACAGCCCCAGCATTTT. Its translation is CASSLDRGGQPQHF.

The chain is built from TRBV19 and TRBJ1-5; 10 bases line up with TRBD1. CDR1 and CDR2 (germline): LNHDA, SQIVND (reference sequence). After removal of 5 bases from V and 5 bases from J, the junction contained 6 bases not matched to a gene. This CDR3 has 15 residues. CDR3 region: CASSPRTGGYQPQHF. The CDR3 DNA reads TGTGCCAGTAGTCCCCGGACAGGGGGTTATCAGCCCCAGCATTTT.

This clone was recorded once. The CDR3 nucleotides read TGTGCCAGCAGTGAATTTTGGGCTAGCTACTACGAGCAGTACTTC. Its translation is CASSEFWASYYEQYF. V gene TRBV6-1 combines with J gene TRBJ2-7; maybe TRBD2 (5 bases). The germline CDR1 and CDR2 sequences are MNHNS and SASEGT. Trimming removed 2 bases at V and 3 bases at J, with 14 bases between. CDR3 length: 15 residues.

V gene TRBV7-2 combines with J gene TRBJ2-5; D may be TRBD2 (6 bases). The germline CDR1 and CDR2 sequences are SGHTA and FQGNSA. The CDR3 totals 14 residues. Trimming shortened V by 2 bases and J by 2 bases, and 9 bases separated the two germline ends. CDR3 sequence (DNA): TGTGCCAGCAGCTTATGGAGGGGACAAGAGACCCAGTACTTC. As protein: CASSLWRGQETQYF. Filled out from reference TRBV7-2 and TRBJ2-5, the complete variable domain reads GAGVSQSPSNKVTEKGKDVELRCDPISGHTALYWYRQSLGQGLEFLIYFQGNSAPDKSGLPSDRFSAERTGGSVSTLTIQRTQQEDSAVYLCASSLWRGQETQYFGPGTRLLVL.

The rearrangement joins TRBV7-9 to TRBJ1-6, with D unclear. The CDR3 runs 12 residues. Between the trimmed V and J ends, which lost 3 bases and 5 bases, there was a span of 2 bases. Germline-derived CDR1 and CDR2 are SEHNR and FQNEAQ (reference sequence). CDR3 sequence: CASSFNNSPLHF. The CDR3 DNA is TGTGCCAGCAGCTTCAATAATTCACCCCTCCACTTT.

This chain links TRBV24-1 with TRBJ2-1, with TRBD1 matching over 7 bases. Germline CDR1 and CDR2: KGHDR and SFDVKD. With V trimmed by 3 bases and J by 2 bases, 6 bases remained unmatched. This CDR3 has 16 amino acids. In DNA form, the CDR3 reads TGTGCCACCAGTGATGCCGGGACAGAAGCCTACAATGAGCAGTTCTTC. Amino acid sequence: CATSDAGTEAYNEQFF.

The V and J genes are TRBV19 and TRBJ1-1, with 9 bases that match TRBD1. Trimming removed 7 bases from V and 0 bases from J; junction bases left unmatched: 9. Germline V CDR1 and CDR2: LNHDA, SQIVND (reference sequence). The CDR3 spans 16 residues. Here the CDR3 DNA reads TGTGCCAGTATTCCGACGGACAGGGGATTGAACACTGAAGCTTTCTTT. This gives the protein CASIPTDRGLNTEAFF.

The chain uses TRBV4-1 and TRBJ2-1; 10 bases match TRBD2. V shed 4 bases and J 9 bases; nucleotides not matched to a gene: 6. CDR3 length: 14 amino acids. Germline V gene lookup returns CDR1 MGHRA and CDR2 YSYEKL. The CDR3 region has the DNA TGCGCCAGCAGCCCCGGGACTAGCGTTAGTGAGCAGTTCTTC. It specifies CASSPGTSVSEQFF.

The chain carries TRBV2 and TRBJ2-7, with a tentative D call TRBD1 (6 bases). The CDR3 sequence is 14 residues long. V was trimmed by 5 bases and J by 6 bases, leaving 17 bases between them. Germline CDR1 and CDR2: SNHLY and FYNNEI. DNA for the CDR3: TGTGCCAGCAGTTACAGGGATACGATCCGCGAGCAGTACTTC. It codes for CASSYRDTIREQYF.

This clone has a single count. V is TRBV6-5 and J is TRBJ2-1, with 11 bases that match TRBD2. Per germline, CDR1 MNHEY and CDR2 SVGAGI. This CDR3 comprises 15 residues. Trimming took 5 bases from V and 3 from J; bases not matched to a gene: 3. The CDR3: CASSTGLADYNEQFF. Written as DNA, the CDR3 is TGTGCCAGCAGTACGGGACTAGCGGACTACAATGAGCAGTTCTTC.

The chain joins TRBV18 to TRBJ2-7; TRBD2 matches at 10 bases. Germline V gene lookup returns CDR1 KGHSH and CDR2 LQKENI. The CDR3 length is 16 residues. The ends lost 6 bases at V and 4 bases at J; junction bases unmatched: 12. The CDR3 sequence: CASSPPLAGDLYEQYF. The DNA for the CDR3 is TGTGCCAGCTCTCCGCCGCTAGCGGGAGATTTGTACGAGCAGTACTTC.

The CDR3 DNA follows: TGTGCCAGCAGTGAATTTTATCGGAGCTCCTACGAGCAGTACTTC. Amino acid sequence: CASSEFYRSSYEQYF. The chain links TRBV6-1 to TRBJ2-7; the D is unclear. Trimming removed 2 bases from V and 0 bases from J, with 11 bases in between. CDR1 and CDR2 (germline): MNHNS, SASEGT. This CDR3 is built from 15 residues.

About this clone itself: The sample contains more than one DNA sequence encoding this CDR3. The V gene is TRBV3-1 (or the pseudogene TRBV3-2), the J gene TRBJ2-5; D remains unclear. Looked up from germline, CDR1 is LGHDT and CDR2 is YNNKEL (reference sequence). Trimming removed 2 bases from V and 4 bases from J, with 5 bases in between. This CDR3 region has 12 residues. In nucleotides, the CDR3 is TGTGCCAGCAGCCAACCGGGAGAGACCCAGTACTTC. Its translation: CASSQPGETQYF.